This TCR beta chain was identified in a study of T cell responses to AZD1222 COVID-19 vaccine. Study-level findings and limits: Regions 160-218 and 743-854 held dominance among vaccine-associated CD4 TCRs, which spanned spike. Variant regions that are unmutated are reportedly the target of nearly half of spike-specific TCRs.

Data came from immunoSEQ multiplex PCR; TCRdb stores just in-frame clones and leaves some out. The sample yields over 85,000 clones, about 90% seen once. The CDR3 contains 16 residues. Germline V gives CDR1 MNHEY, CDR2 SMNVEV (reference sequence). Germline trimming cut 4 bases from V and 7 bases from J; bases unmatched to any gene: 14. A single count supports this clone. What it binds is unknown. The sequence was collected from an adult who received the AZD1222 COVID-19 vaccine. The gene calls are TRBV27 and TRBJ1-2, with TRBD1 matching 8 bases. Sequencing was performed on peripheral blood, taken 28 days after the second AZD1222 dose. The CDR3 sequence is CASSSSRGQGHVGYTF. CDR3 in DNA: TGTGCCAGCAGTTCATCCCGCGGACAGGGACATGTTGGCTACACCTTC.